This section outlines one T cell receptor beta chain sequence together with its context. Trimming left V 2 bases short and J 5 bases short, with 10 bases between. Germline V CDR1 and CDR2: MDHEN, SYDVKM. The CDR3 spans 13 residues. The method was immunoSEQ multiplex PCR; TCRdb's version includes in-frame clones alone and lacks a portion of them. This table holds 250,000 to 300,000 clones, over 75% found once. The data were obtained in a study of control samples from healthy donors and cancer patients. The V call is TRBV28, the J call TRBJ2-7; D is undetermined. The TCR was taken from a woman aged 60 to 75 with lung cancer. The sequencing input was PBMCs. The CDR3 nucleotides read TGTGCCAGCAGTTTACCGGGTCAGGACGAGCAGTACTTC. Translating it yields CASSLPGQDEQYF.